This is a list of T cell receptor beta chains from one sample in a study of cytomegalovirus exposure and HLA in healthy donors. Assay: immunoSEQ multiplex PCR; the TCRdb copy retains only in-frame clones and omits some. The repertoire has about 140,000 clones, 80% of them found once; the top ten carry under 6%. Sequences were obtained from PBMCs. These receptors originate from a man aged 35 to 55 in good health and CMV-seronegative. The CDR3 runs from the conserved cysteine through the conserved F or W. A D gene is named only where the DNA matches it firmly. Expanded clones get a size class; other rows say once, few or many, or leave the size out.

cdr3_aa	cdr3_nt	d_call	clone_size	v_call	j_call
CAWGRRANTGELFF	TGTGCCTGGGGGAGAAGGGCGAACACCGGGGAGCTGTTTTTT	NA	NA	TRBV30	TRBJ2-2
CASTRDTQYF	TGTGCCAGCACCAGGGATACGCAGTATTTT	NA	NA	TRBV7-9	TRBJ2-3
CASSRGGAETQYF	TGTGCCAGCAGCCGCGGGGGGGCAGAGACCCAGTACTTC	TRBD2	NA	TRBV7-3	TRBJ2-5
CASSPSPVYEQYF	TGTGCCAGCAGCCCTTCCCCCGTCTACGAGCAGTACTTC	NA	few	TRBV5-5	TRBJ2-7
CASSIEPRGSGRNQPQHF	TGTGCCAGTAGTATAGAGCCGCGGGGATCAGGGCGGAATCAGCCCCAGCATTTT	NA	NA	TRBV19	TRBJ1-5
CASSRVLVRGPTEAFF	TGTGCCAGCAGCCGGGTACTGGTCAGGGGGCCCACTGAAGCTTTCTTT	TRBD1	NA	TRBV28	TRBJ1-1
CASSPLSEQFF	TGTGCCAGCTCACCACTAAGCGAGCAGTTCTTC	NA	NA	TRBV18	TRBJ2-1
CASSLVGIAGGRGDTQYF	TGTGCCAGCAGCTTAGTAGGCATAGCGGGGGGGCGGGGAGATACGCAGTATTTT	TRBD2	NA	TRBV7-2	TRBJ2-3
CASSPGAGGQETQYF	TGTGCCAGTTCCCCAGGGGCAGGGGGTCAAGAGACCCAGTACTTC	TRBD1	NA	TRBV19	TRBJ2-5
CASSGTGGGNQPQHF	TGTGCCAGCAGTGGGACAGGGGGCGGTAATCAGCCCCAGCATTTT	TRBD1	NA	TRBV2	TRBJ1-5
CASSSGQDLYNEQFF	TGTGCCAGCAGCTCGGGACAGGATCTCTACAATGAGCAGTTCTTC	TRBD1	NA	TRBV7-9	TRBJ2-1
CASPGVGTGATEAFF	TGTGCCAGCCCCGGGGTAGGGACAGGGGCCACTGAAGCTTTCTTT	TRBD1	NA	TRBV6-7	TRBJ1-1
CASSLTGTGTHTEAFF	TGTGCCAGCAGCTTGACCGGGACAGGGACCCATACTGAAGCTTTCTTT	TRBD1	NA	TRBV5-4	TRBJ1-1
CASSPQDNEQFF	TGTGCCAGCTCACCGCAGGACAATGAGCAGTTCTTC	NA	NA	TRBV18	TRBJ2-1
CASSLGEAGSYEQYF	TGTGCCAGCAGCTTAGGTGAGGCGGGGTCCTACGAGCAGTACTTC	NA	few	TRBV7-9	TRBJ2-7
CATGQERNEQFF	TGTGCCACTGGACAGGAAAGAAATGAGCAGTTCTTC	TRBD1	NA	TRBV28	TRBJ2-1
CASSQDRAGQETQYF	TGTGCCAGCAGCCAAGATAGGGCGGGTCAAGAGACCCAGTACTTC	NA	NA	TRBV14	TRBJ2-5
CASGKDRGSEKLFF	TGTGCCAGCGGAAAGGACAGGGGGTCCGAAAAACTGTTTTTT	TRBD1	few	TRBV2	TRBJ1-4
CASSQNRGRYEQYF	TGTGCCAGCTCGCAAAACAGGGGGCGGTACGAGCAGTACTTC	TRBD1	NA	TRBV18	TRBJ2-7
CASSQDFSSTAFF	TGTGCCAGCAGCCAAGATTTCTCGTCTACAGCTTTCTTT	NA	once	TRBV14	TRBJ1-1
CATEPGSDHSPLHF	TGTGCCACCGAACCGGGGTCCGATCATTCACCCCTCCACTTT	NA	NA	TRBV21-1	TRBJ1-6
CASSHGLLGGTGELFF	TGCGCCAGCAGCCATGGGCTTTTGGGAGGCACCGGGGAGCTGTTTTTT	NA	NA	TRBV4-3	TRBJ2-2
CASSSDGGTGVGYTF	TGTGCCAGCAGCTCCGACGGAGGGACAGGGGTAGGCTACACCTTC	TRBD1	few	TRBV9	TRBJ1-2